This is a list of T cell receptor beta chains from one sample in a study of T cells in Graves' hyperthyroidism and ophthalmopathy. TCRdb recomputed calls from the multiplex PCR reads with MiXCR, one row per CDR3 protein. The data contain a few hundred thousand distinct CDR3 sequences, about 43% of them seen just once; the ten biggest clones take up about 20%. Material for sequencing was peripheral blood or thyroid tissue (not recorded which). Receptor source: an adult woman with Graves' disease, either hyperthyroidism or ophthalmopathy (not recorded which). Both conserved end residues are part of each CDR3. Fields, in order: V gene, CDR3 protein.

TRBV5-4 CASSLSPSNQPQHF
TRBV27 CASSLTAGGNQPQHF
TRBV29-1 CSVARSSHNEQFF
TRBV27 CASSIRDGLYEQYF
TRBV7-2 CASRLRQGAEQPQHF
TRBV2 CASSVTGTQYF
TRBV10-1 CASSEGPTLETQYF
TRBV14 CASSPPGPTTFSGANVLTF
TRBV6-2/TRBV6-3 CASSSGQPYQPQHF
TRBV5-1 CASRYGDSGANVLTF
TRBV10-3 CAIRAISYNSPLHF
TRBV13 CASSLRDNTHTEAFF
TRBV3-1 CASSQSPRTDYEQYF
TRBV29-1 CSGTAPVAQYF
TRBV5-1 CASSAKTSSVDEQYF
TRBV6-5 CASSYQGQGRSPLHF
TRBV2 CASSRTRRTEAFF
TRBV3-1 CASSPRGSSGMEQYF
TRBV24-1 CATSDSAGTEETQYF
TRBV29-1 CSVRVEVGYGYTF
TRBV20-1 CSARRGGYNQPQHF
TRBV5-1 CASRTSGITDTQYF
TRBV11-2 CASSTRRGRRNTEAFF
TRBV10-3 CAISEYPPDDYEQYF
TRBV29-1 CSVGQRQKRVF
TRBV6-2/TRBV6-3 CASSYGEEDQYF
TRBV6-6 CAIGEQGVEGEKLFF
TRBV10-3 CAISGQGGDQPQHF
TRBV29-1 CTFDRRGNSPLHF
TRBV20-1 CSARTGPGSPLHF
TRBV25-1 CASSALAGVTGELFF
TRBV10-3 CAISEEGMMETQPQHF
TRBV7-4 CASSLDWTGNTEAFF
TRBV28 CAHGGDTGELFF
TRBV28 CASSLRLGTQYF
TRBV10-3 CASSRDRGDGYTF
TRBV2 CASSGTHEQYF
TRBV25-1 CASSEWQGGFQETQYF
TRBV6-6 CASSSSGSQETQYF
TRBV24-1 CATPVETQYF
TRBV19 CASSMSAATSYEQYF